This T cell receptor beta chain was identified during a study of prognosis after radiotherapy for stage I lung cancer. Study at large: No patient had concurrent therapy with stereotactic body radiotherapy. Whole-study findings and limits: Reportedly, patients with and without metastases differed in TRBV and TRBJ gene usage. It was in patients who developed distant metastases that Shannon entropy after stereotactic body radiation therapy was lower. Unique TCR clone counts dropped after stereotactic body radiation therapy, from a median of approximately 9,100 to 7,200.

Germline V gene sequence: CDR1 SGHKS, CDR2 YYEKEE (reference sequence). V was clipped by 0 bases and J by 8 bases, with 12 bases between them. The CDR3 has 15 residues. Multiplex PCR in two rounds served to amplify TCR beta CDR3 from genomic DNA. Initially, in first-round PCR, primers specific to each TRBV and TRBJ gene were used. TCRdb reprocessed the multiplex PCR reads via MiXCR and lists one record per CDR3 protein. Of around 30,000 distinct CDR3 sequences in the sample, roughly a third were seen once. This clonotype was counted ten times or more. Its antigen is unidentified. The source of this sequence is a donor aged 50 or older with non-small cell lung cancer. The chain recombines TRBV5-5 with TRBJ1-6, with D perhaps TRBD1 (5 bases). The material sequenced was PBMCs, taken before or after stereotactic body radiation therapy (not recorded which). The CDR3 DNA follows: TGTGCCAGCAGCTTGGTTGGCAGGGCGGATTCACCCCTCCACTTT. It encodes CASSLVGRADSPLHF.